This T cell receptor (beta chain) was profiled in a study of blood T cell repertoires in COVID-19 (TCRdb year 2020). For context, the study as a whole: Samples from collaborators originated in the United States, Italy and Spain and spanned both the acute and convalescent phases of COVID-19. The prospective study material was composed of cDNA or gDNA derived from T cells, B-cell-depleted T cells, or PBMCs. Deeply sampled blood TCRbeta repertoires from subjects exposed to, actively infected with, or recovered from COVID-19 were included in the dataset. The repertoires were released in a freely available public database meant as a resource for research on the immune response to SARS-CoV-2. The samples were drawn from the first 160 participants of the ongoing ImmuneRACE study and from some 1,300 subjects provided by 6 global collaborators. Nearly every sample came with metadata listing a de-identified subject ID, COVID-19 status, age in years and sex. HLA class I and class II types, where available, came from metadata supplied by the sample provider rather than from assay-based typing. Overall study results and their limits: The quantity of clinical and demographic metadata differed by source and by participant and was supplied without curation.

Collaborating institutions collected whole blood in K2EDTA tubes following their own protocols. For TCRbeta analysis, collaborators shipped samples as frozen whole blood, isolated PBMCs, or DNA extracted from either of those sample types. TCRbeta CDR3 regions were amplified from genomic DNA by means of the immunoSEQ Assay, a bias-controlled multiplex PCR. As for how the authors treated the data: Nucleated cell counts per sample were estimated from amplification of reference gene primers within the assay. To quantify the absolute abundance of each unique TCRbeta CDR3 rearrangement, sequence reads were collapsed and filtered. For each sample, productive Simpson clonality was calculated as the square root of Simpson's diversity index over productive rearrangements. Held by TCRdb, this immuneACCESS table contains in-frame sequences only and omits some clones. Under half of the omission traces to an unresolved V gene where checked; the cause of the rest is unknown. That table is the source of V, J and clone size, and D and trimming were worked out from the DNA. The sample includes approximately 90,000 clones, with over 60% observed a single time. The biggest ten clones account for roughly 53% of the sample.

The CDR3 runs 17 residues from the cysteine to the phenylalanine. The only DNA kept is the CDR3, 51 bases in frame from the first base. After removal of 0 bases from V and 2 bases from J, the junction retains 1 base not matched to a gene. Taken from the germline V gene, the CDR1 and CDR2 loops are MNHEY and SVGEGT. Turning to this clone: The specificity of this receptor is unknown. It has no much larger one-base neighbor in the sample; base qualities were not kept.

Sequencing used peripheral blood. This TCR was recovered from a human donor in a cohort sampled during active COVID-19. The rearrangement joined TRBV6-2 or TRBV6-3 to TRBJ2-1; 13 central bases correspond to TRBD2. CDR3 reads: CASSYSGLAGAYNEQFF. The DNA is as follows: TGTGCCAGCAGTTACTCCGGACTAGCGGGAGCCTACAATGAGCAGTTCTTC.